This TCR beta chain stems from a study of OX40 agonist ivuxolimab in advanced cancers. CDR1 and CDR2 from the germline V gene are SEHNR and FQNEAQ (reference sequence). This CDR3 is built from 15 residues. Germline trimming cut 5 bases from V and 4 bases from J; bases unmatched to any gene: 7. The table came from immunoSEQ multiplex PCR; TCRdb's copy has only in-frame clones and leaves some out. The repertoire includes 20,000 to 25,000 clones, about four fifths of them detected once, and roughly 31% sits in the top ten. The sequenced sample was CD4+ or CD8+ T cells sorted from blood, obtained in a trial of the OX40 agonist ivuxolimab. The receptor comes from an adult with an advanced solid tumor such as melanoma, head and neck, liver or kidney cancer. V is TRBV7-9 and J is TRBJ2-2, with 7 nucleotides matching TRBD1. CDR3 protein: CASSTDREITGELFF. CDR3 DNA: TGTGCCAGCAGCACAGACAGGGAGATCACCGGGGAGCTGTTTTTT.